This T cell receptor (beta chain) was sequenced for a study of Ad26.COV2.S vaccination and SARS-CoV-2 variants. Comment on this clone: Antigen: not known.

Study-wide results and limits: Substantial response breadth was reportedly seen for spike-specific CD8+ and CD4+ T cells after vaccination.

Using immunoSEQ multiplex PCR, the repertoire was profiled, and TCRdb retains in-frame clones only, with some absent. The sample carries 380,000 or so clones, 86% recorded once. V lost 5 bases, J lost 4 bases, and 8 bases stayed unmatched. The CDR3 loop spans 15 amino acids. The germline V gene has CDR1 MNHEY and CDR2 SVGAGI. Treatment specified: about 20 received Ad26.COV2.S at low or high dose, single or two shots; about 5 received placebo; per-sample allocation not given. Sampling took place 63 days after the first vaccine or placebo injection. Donation came from an adult in Boston who was aged 18-55 years. Spike of the Wuhan-strain SARS-CoV-2 was expressed by an Ad26 vector, which formed the vaccine.

The rearrangement links TRBV6-5 to TRBJ2-3, with 8 bases lining up with TRBD1. The sample in question was peripheral blood, obtained in a trial of Ad26.COV2.S vaccine versus placebo. This TCR was sampled from a person between 18 and 65 years old who received the Ad26.COV2.S COVID-19 vaccine or a placebo. Here the CDR3 reads CASSRSGGLADTQYF. The CDR3 nucleotides read TGTGCCAGCAGTAGATCAGGGGGCCTCGCAGATACGCAGTATTTT.